This T cell receptor (beta chain) was recorded in a study of blood T cell repertoires in COVID-19. Study-level background: Italy, Spain and the United States were the sources of the convalescent and acute COVID-19 samples. The analysed material was cDNA or gDNA that came from T cells, B-cell-depleted T cells, or PBMCs.

The CDR3 is 13 amino acids. The germline gives CDR1 SEHNR, CDR2 FQNEAQ (reference sequence). With V trimmed by 5 bases and J by 6 bases, 3 bases remained unmatched. In terms of age and location, participants ranged from roughly 18 to 95 years and lived in about two dozen US areas. Allocation to cohorts depended on clinical history reported by the participants. Some clones are missing from TCRdb's copy, which holds only in-frame ones; the method was immunoSEQ multiplex PCR. The sample lists a few hundred thousand clones, about four fifths occurring once. A few counts support this clone. The chain is built from TRBV7-9 and TRBJ2-1, with 8 bases matching TRBD1. The sample consisted of PBMCs or T cells enriched from blood (not recorded which). This receptor was obtained from a woman in her forties or fifties who had recovered from COVID-19. CDR3 region: CASSPGGFNEQFF. The CDR3 nucleotides are TGTGCCAGCAGCCCAGGGGGCTTCAATGAGCAGTTCTTC.